This TCR beta chain was profiled in a study of graft-versus-host responses after intestinal transplantation. Study-wide background: Recipients were all induced with anti-thymocyte globulin, then given tacrolimus and steroids for about 3 years.

Findings and caveats of the study: Allograft graft-versus-host to host-versus-graft clonal ratios ran high in patients with graft-donor T cell macrochimerism. Early post-transplant HvG declines showed an association with peak circulating GvH clone levels.

The germline CDR1 and CDR2 sequences are LNHDA and SQIVND (reference sequence). The CDR3 length is 15 residues. Unmatched junction bases numbered 2, after V lost 4 bases and J lost 0 bases. Libraries were prepared by immunoSEQ multiplex PCR; TCRdb keeps only in-frame clonotypes and omits some of them. In the table there are 130,000 to 150,000 clones, around 90% of which are singletons. As concerns this clone: The antigen is not known.

The chain recombines TRBV19 with TRBJ2-2, with 7 bases matching TRBD2. The starting material was unstimulated CD4+ T cells sorted from spleen or lymph node cells, obtained before intestinal transplant. This TCR came from a human donor who received an intestinal transplant. The CDR3 region is CASSKGLTNTGELFF. The CDR3, as DNA: TGTGCCAGTAGTAAGGGACTAACGAACACCGGGGAGCTGTTTTTT.